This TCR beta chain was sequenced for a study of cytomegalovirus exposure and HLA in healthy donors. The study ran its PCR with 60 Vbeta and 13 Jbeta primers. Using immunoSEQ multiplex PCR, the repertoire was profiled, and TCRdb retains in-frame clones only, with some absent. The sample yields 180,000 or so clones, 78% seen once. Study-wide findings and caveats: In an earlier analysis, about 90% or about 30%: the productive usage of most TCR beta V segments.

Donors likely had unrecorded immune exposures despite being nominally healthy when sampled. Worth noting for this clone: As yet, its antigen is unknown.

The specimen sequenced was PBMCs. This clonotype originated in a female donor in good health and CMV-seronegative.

The CDR3 here is CASRPPGQGLNTEAFF. The CDR3 DNA reads TGTGCCAGCAGACCACCGGGACAGGGGTTGAACACTGAAGCTTTCTTT. The chain is built from TRBV25-1 and TRBJ1-1, with 10 bases that match TRBD1. The junction had 7 bases not matched to a gene; V was cut back by 6 bases and J by 0 bases. Germline CDR1 and CDR2: MGHDK and SYGVNS. This CDR3 region has 16 residues. Complete variable domain (other parts from reference TRBV25-1 and TRBJ1-1): EADIYQTPRYLVIGTGKKITLECSQTMGHDKMYWYQQDPGMELHLIHYSYGVNSTEKGDLSSESTVSRIRTEHFPLTLESARPSHTSQYLCASRPPGQGLNTEAFFGQGTRLTVV.